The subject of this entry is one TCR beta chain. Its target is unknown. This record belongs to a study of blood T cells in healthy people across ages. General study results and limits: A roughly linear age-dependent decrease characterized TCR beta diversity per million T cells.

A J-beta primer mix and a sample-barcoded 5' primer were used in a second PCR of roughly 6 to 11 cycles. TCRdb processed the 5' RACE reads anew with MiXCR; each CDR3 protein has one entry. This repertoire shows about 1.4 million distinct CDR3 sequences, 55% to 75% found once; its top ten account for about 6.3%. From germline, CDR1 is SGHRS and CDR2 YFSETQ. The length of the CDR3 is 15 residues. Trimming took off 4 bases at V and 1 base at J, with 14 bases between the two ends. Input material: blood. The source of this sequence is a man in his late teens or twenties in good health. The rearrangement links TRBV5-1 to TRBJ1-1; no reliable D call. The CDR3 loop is CASSVGTTRNTEAFF. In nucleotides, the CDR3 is TGCGCCAGCAGCGTAGGCACAACCAGGAACACTGAAGCTTTCTTT.